The TCR beta chain under discussion was sequenced for a study of T cells after yellow fever vaccination (dated by TCRdb to about 2019). For the study in its entirety: The SMART-Seq v4 Ultra Low Input RNA kit was used to prepare libraries from fractions with low cell numbers. Two healthy male donors, one aged 18 to 30 and one aged 30 to 40 years, were included in the cohort. Bulk PBMC replicates and cell subsets were isolated from blood drawn at multiple timepoints before and after both primary and secondary immunization. To follow T-cell clones before and after primary and booster YFV17D yellow fever vaccination, bulk TCR alpha and beta repertoires were sequenced over time.

Synthesis of TCR cDNA relied on 5'RACE template switching, a step that introduced a universal primer site along with unique molecular identifiers. Priming for cDNA synthesis came from both the TCR alpha and TCR beta constant segments. Library amplification involved two PCR steps, and the second step added sample barcodes and sequencing adapters. Sequencing of the libraries was done on either Illumina HiSeq 2500 (2x100 bp) or NovaSeq (2x150 bp). As for how the authors treated the data: MIGEC was used to demultiplex reads and collapse the reads into UMI consensus sequences, and MiXCR was used for V(D)J alignment. Vaccine-responding clonotypes were defined with edgeR using replicate PBMC samples, requiring FDR below 0.01 and a log2 fold change above 5 up to day 15. Each bulk clonotype was labeled CD4 or CD8 based on which sequenced repertoire, CD4 or CD8, contained the clonotype at higher abundance. TCRdb trimmed the raw reads at Q25, called clones with MiXCR and kept productive beta chains. Rows merge per CDR3 protein into single entries with the most common DNA and genes. The V and J calls, along with clone size, are taken from TCRdb and not from the paper's own processing. The sample includes approximately 550,000 distinct CDR3 sequences, with about 13% observed a single time. Around 15% of the sample comes from the top ten.

This clonotype came up a few times. The specificity of this receptor is unknown. Nothing much larger sits one base from this clone, and base qualities are not available. CDR3 length: 14 amino acids, cysteine to phenylalanine. The sequence is cut down to CDR3 DNA, 42 bases in frame from base 1. The V end loses 4 bases and the J end loses 0 bases, and a stretch of 9 bases separates them. For CDR1 and CDR2, the germline V gene (reference sequence) lists LNHDA and SQIVND. In the paper's terms, the treatment or condition label means: live attenuated yellow fever vaccine strain. Two biological replicates of bulk PBMCs were collected at each blood-draw timepoint. A standard Ficoll-Paque protocol was used to isolate PBMCs from peripheral blood. TriZol was used to extract RNA from bulk PBMCs, CD4 and CD8 fractions, and dextramer-positive and dextramer-negative fractions. What the research found in general, with its limitations: The secondary T-cell response was found to be weaker but faster than the primary response, with a peak reached on day 5 rather than on day 15. The study included only two donors, which limits how far the findings can be generalized. Most clones expanded after primary vaccination were re-detected after the booster (about 95% of CD4 and 88% of CD8), suggesting broad memory maintenance. A small fraction of clonotypes showed up in both the CD4 and CD8 compartments, probably as a result of convergent recombination. FACS-sorted repertoires could contain abundant contaminating clonotypes from the bulk population, so computational filtering was required.

This TCR derives from a young man who received the YFV17D yellow fever vaccine. Here the chain combines TRBV19 and TRBJ2-5, with no D gene named confidently. Specimen: PBMCs, collected on the day of the yellow fever booster vaccination. The nucleotide sequence reads as follows: TGTGCCAGTAGTAGTGACGGAAACCAAGAGACCCAGTACTTC. It encodes CASSSDGNQETQYF.